Listed here are 8 T cell receptor beta chains from one sample, sequenced in a study of blood T cell repertoires in COVID-19. Here immunoSEQ multiplex PCR was the method, and the copy in TCRdb shows in-frame clones only, minus some. The table shows approximately 440,000 clones, with approximately 86% occurring only once. Sequenced: PBMCs or T cells enriched from blood (not recorded which). These TCRs come from a woman under 30 who had recovered from COVID-19.

This clone occurred once. The V gene is TRBV28, the J gene TRBJ2-5; unclear D gene. This CDR3 is built from 12 residues. The V gene's germline CDR1 is MDHEN and CDR2 SYDVKM. Trimming shortened V by 8 bases and J by 1 base, and 8 bases separated the two germline ends. CDR3 DNA: TGTGCCAGCGGTGGGCCCCAAGAGACCCAGTACTTC. It translates to CASGGPQETQYF. The complete variable domain, with remaining parts taken from reference TRBV28 and TRBJ2-5, reads DVKVTQSSRYLVKRTGEKVFLECVQDMDHENMFWYRQDPGLGLRLIYFSYDVKMKEKGDIPEGYSVSREKKERFSLILESASTNQTSMYLCASGGPQETQYFGPGTRLLVL.

The chain uses TRBV5-1 and TRBJ1-4, with a tentative D call TRBD1 (6 bases). With 4 bases removed from V and 5 bases from J, the gap between germline ends came to 18 bases. CDR3 size: 16 residues. Germline CDR1 reads SGHRS; CDR2 reads YFSETQ. DNA of the CDR3: TGCGCCAGCAGCCCGGACCACGGGACATGGAATGAAAAACTGTTTTTT. Protein product: CASSPDHGTWNEKLFF. Full variable domain (remainder filled in from reference TRBV5-1 and TRBJ1-4): KAGVTQTPRYLIKTRGQQVTLSCSPISGHRSVSWYQQTPGQGLQFLFEYFSETQRNKGNFPGRFSGRQFSNSRSEMNVSTLELGDSALYLCASSPDHGTWNEKLFFGSGTQLSVL.

The table lists this clone with a count of one. This chain uses TRBV12-3 or TRBV12-4 with TRBJ2-1; maybe TRBD2 (6 bases). This CDR3 region has 12 residues. The ends were cut back, 6 bases at V and 13 bases at J, with 16 bases in the middle. The CDR3 nucleotides are TGTGCCAGCAGGGTCTCTAGCGAACCACAGTTCTTC. Translated: CASRVSSEPQFF.

This clone appeared a few times. V and J are TRBV30 and TRBJ2-7; 8 bases map to TRBD1. V lost 2 bases to trimming and J lost 8 bases; unmatched junction nucleotides: 8. Germline CDR1 GTSNPN, CDR2 SVGIG (reference sequence). This CDR3 is 13 amino acids long. The chain's CDR3 is CAWSPPQGGKQYF. DNA for the CDR3: TGTGCCTGGAGTCCCCCACAGGGGGGCAAGCAGTACTTC.

This clone has more than one count but fewer than ten. The J gene is TRBJ2-5, the V gene TRBV10-1; 9 bases align to TRBD2. Germline CDR1 reads WNHNN; CDR2 reads SYGVQD (reference sequence). This CDR3 region has 15 residues. V gave up 0 bases and J gave up 1 base; unmatched junction bases: 0. The CDR3 here is CASSESSGGQETQYF. The CDR3 DNA is TGCGCCAGCAGTGAGTCTAGCGGGGGCCAAGAGACCCAGTACTTC.

V usage is TRBV18 and J usage is TRBJ2-2, with 10 bases matching TRBD1. Germline V CDR1 and CDR2: KGHSH, LQKENI. The CDR3 extends over 15 amino acids. V shed 4 bases, J shed 6 bases, and the junction held 5 bases outside the gene matches. The CDR3 spells CASSQDRGNSGELFF. In nucleotides, the CDR3 is TGTGCCAGCTCACAGGACAGGGGGAATTCCGGGGAGCTGTTTTTT.

The chain carries TRBV5-6 and TRBJ2-5; 11 bases line up with TRBD2. This CDR3 spans 19 amino acids. V gave up 4 bases and J gave up 2 bases; unmatched junction bases: 16. Germline CDR1 reads SGHDT; CDR2 reads YYEEEE. The CDR3 is CASSAKPGTSGPWQETQYF. CDR3 in DNA: TGTGCCAGCAGCGCCAAACCTGGGACTAGCGGCCCGTGGCAAGAGACCCAGTACTTC.

The J gene is TRBJ1-1, the V gene TRBV7-8; TRBD1 matches at 7 bases. The CDR3 is 17 residues long. The germline V gene encodes CDR1 SGHVS and CDR2 FQNEAQ. The J segment lost 1 base and the V segment lost 0 bases, leaving 8 bases of the junction unmatched. The CDR3 sequence is CASSLAPGTETNTEAFF. In DNA, the CDR3 is TGTGCCAGCAGCTTAGCCCCTGGGACAGAGACGAACACTGAAGCTTTCTTT.